Following are 21 T cell receptor beta chains from one sample sequenced in a study of blood T cells in healthy people across ages. Next came a second PCR, run for roughly 6 to 11 cycles, which used a sample-barcoded 5' primer along with a J-beta primer mix. TCRdb reprocessed the 5' RACE reads via MiXCR and lists one record per CDR3 protein. The table shows about 640,000 distinct CDR3 sequences, with 58% occurring only once. Material: blood. All receptors derive from a man aged 60-69 years in good health.

This clonotype turned up a few times. This rearrangement joins TRBV29-1 to TRBJ1-2; D is unclear. The CDR3 spans 11 residues. Germline-derived CDR1 and CDR2 are SQVTM and ANQGSEA. The ends were cut back, 7 bases at V and 3 bases at J, with 9 bases in the middle. The CDR3 DNA follows: TGCAGCGGGGGTAACGACTATGGCTACACCTTC. This codes for CSGGNDYGYTF.

In DNA, the CDR3 is TGTGCCAGCAGCCAAGCAGCGACTAGCCAAGAGACCCAGTACTTC. As protein: CASSQAATSQETQYF. This rearrangement joins TRBV3-1 to TRBJ2-5; D might be TRBD2 (6 bases). V shed 1 base and J shed 1 base, with 10 bases lying between them. There are 15 residues in the CDR3. The V gene's germline CDR1 is LGHDT and CDR2 YNNKEL (reference sequence).

V and J are TRBV25-1 and TRBJ2-5; TRBD1 aligns across 7 bases. There are 15 residues in the CDR3. Germline-derived CDR1 and CDR2 are MGHDK and SYGVNS. The J segment lost 5 bases and the V segment lost 2 bases, leaving 8 bases of the junction unmatched. The CDR3 DNA follows: TGTGCCAGCAGTGAAGAACAGGGGATTGGGGAGACCCAGTACTTC. Amino acids: CASSEEQGIGETQYF.

The gene calls are TRBV29-1 and TRBJ2-4, with D unclear. V was pared by 3 bases and J by 0 bases, with 6 bases between. Germline lookup yields CDR1 SQVTM and CDR2 ANQGSEA. The CDR3 runs to 13 residues. The CDR3 DNA follows: TGCAGCGTTGATCGACTAGCCAAAAACATTCAGTACTTC. Amino acid sequence: CSVDRLAKNIQYF.

A single count supports this clonotype. This chain joins TRBV2 and TRBJ2-1; D not certain. The V end was cut by 7 bases, the J end by 2 bases, with 9 bases between. The CDR3 is 13 residues long. Germline V CDR1 and CDR2: SNHLY, FYNNEI. The CDR3: CASTLDAYNEQFF. The CDR3, as DNA: TGTGCCAGCACCTTAGACGCCTACAATGAGCAGTTCTTC.

This chain uses TRBV20-1 with TRBJ2-3, with TRBD2 matching 7 bases. After removal of 6 bases from V and 1 base from J, the junction contained 13 bases not matched to a gene. This CDR3 region has 16 residues. Per germline, CDR1 DFQATT and CDR2 SNEGSKA (reference sequence). The CDR3 sequence: CSAPRGGRSGTDTQYF. For the CDR3, the DNA is TGCAGTGCCCCCCGCGGGGGACGTTCTGGCACAGATACGCAGTATTTT.

This clonotype was counted a single time. J is TRBJ1-1 and V is TRBV2; 9 nucleotides match TRBD1. Germline lookup yields CDR1 SNHLY and CDR2 FYNNEI. V lost 8 bases to trimming and J lost 4 bases; unmatched junction nucleotides: 11. The CDR3 spans 15 residues. CDR3 in DNA: TGTGCCAGCGCGCGGACAGGGGTAGTGACCACTGAAGCTTTCTTT. Translation: CASARTGVVTTEAFF.

This clonotype appeared a few times. This sequence joins TRBV7-9 and TRBJ2-5, with 11 bases lining up with TRBD2. CDR3 size: 16 residues. CDR1 and CDR2 from the germline V gene are SEHNR and FQNEAQ (reference sequence). V lost 4 bases to trimming and J lost 5 bases; unmatched junction nucleotides: 9. CDR3 amino acids: CASSYIAGGRLETQYF. The CDR3 nucleotides are TGTGCCAGCAGCTATATAGCGGGGGGGCGTCTGGAGACCCAGTACTTC.

Worth noting for this clonotype: A read error may account for a junction end that differs from germline. The J gene is TRBJ2-5, the V gene TRBV12-3 or TRBV12-4, with 9 bases matching TRBD2. Judging by the DNA end, TRBJ2-7 fits better; the J call may be wrong. This CDR3 has 14 amino acids. The CDR3: CACSLGAGGYEQYF. The CDR3 bases are TGTGCCTGCAGTTTAGGAGCGGGGGGCTACGAGCAGTACTTC.

In its sample, this clonotype was seen a few times. The V call is TRBV25-1, the J call TRBJ2-7; D is ambiguous. Trimming removed 6 bases at V and 3 bases at J, with 15 bases between. Germline-derived CDR1 and CDR2 are MGHDK and SYGVNS. This CDR3 has 14 amino acids. In nucleotides, the CDR3 is TGTGCCAGCAGCCCCATGTTAGGCCTCTACGAGCAGTACTTC. This gives the protein CASSPMLGLYEQYF.

This clonotype was detected only a few times. The chain is built from TRBV12-3 or TRBV12-4 and TRBJ1-5, with unresolved D. The CDR3 has 13 amino acids. V was cut by 6 bases and J by 5 bases, with 11 bases left in between. The CDR3 spells CASSPTDDQPQHF. The CDR3 nucleotides read TGTGCCAGCAGCCCCACTGATGATCAGCCCCAGCATTTT.

This clonotype has only a few counts. The genes are TRBV27 and TRBJ1-2; tentatively, D is TRBD1 (5 bases). CDR3 length: 13 amino acids. The V end was cut by 5 bases, the J end by 8 bases, with 15 bases between. From germline, CDR1 is MNHEY and CDR2 SMNVEV (reference sequence). The DNA of the CDR3 is TGTGCCAGCAGTCGCCAGGGAAGAGGAGGCTACACCTTC. Translated, it gives CASSRQGRGGYTF.

The V gene is TRBV10-2, the J gene TRBJ2-6; 10 bases match TRBD2. The germline V gene has CDR1 WSHSY and CDR2 SAAADI. V dropped 4 bases and J dropped 0; count of bases not matched to a gene: 3. The CDR3 extends over 17 amino acids. DNA of the CDR3: TGCGCCAGCAGTGGGCTAGCGGGGGCCTCTGGGGCCAACGTCCTGACTTTC. It is translated as CASSGLAGASGANVLTF.

This clonotype has only a few counts. The chain carries TRBV4-2 and TRBJ1-6; D may be TRBD1 (6 bases). V lost 3 bases, J lost 9 bases, and 15 bases lay in between. Germline CDR1 reads LGHNA; CDR2 reads YNFKEQ. This CDR3 spans 15 amino acids. The CDR3 sequence is CASSHEKGEGSPLHF. CDR3 DNA: TGTGCCAGCAGCCATGAGAAGGGGGAAGGTTCACCCCTCCACTTT.

The chain recombines TRBV6-1 with TRBJ2-2; D gene ambiguous. This CDR3 spans 12 amino acids. V shed 7 bases and J shed 5 bases, with 8 bases lying between them. In germline, CDR1 is MNHNS, CDR2 SASEGT. The CDR3 spells CASNWWTGELFF. DNA of the CDR3: TGTGCCAGCAATTGGTGGACCGGGGAGCTGTTTTTT.

Comment on this clonotype: At one boundary the junction diverges from the germline segment, which might be a read error. The chain has TRBV5-1 and TRBJ1-1, with a weak D call TRBD1 (5 bases). The CDR3 covers 14 residues. Germline V gives CDR1 SGHRS, CDR2 YFSETQ. CDR3 in DNA: TGTGCCAGCTCATCCAGAGGGGAGAACACTGAAGCTTTCTTT. It specifies CASSSRGENTEAFF.

A single count supports this clonotype. This chain joins TRBV20-1 and TRBJ2-7; D not certain. The DNA end is a closer match to TRBJ2-5, so the J assignment may be wrong. This CDR3 has 13 amino acids. Germline V lookup: CDR1 DFQATT, CDR2 SNEGSKA (reference sequence). CDR3 region: CSAIVPARETQYF. For the CDR3, the DNA is TGCAGTGCTATAGTGCCAGCTAGGGAGACCCAGTACTTC.

CDR3 region: CASSLGRQPYEQYF. CDR3 sequence (DNA): TGTGCCAGCAGTTTAGGTAGGCAGCCCTACGAGCAGTACTTC. This rearrangement joins TRBV12-3 or TRBV12-4 to TRBJ2-7; D call uncertain. The CDR3 is made up of 14 amino acids. V lost 1 base and J lost 2, with 9 bases in between.

The chain combines TRBV29-1 with TRBJ2-5, with TRBD2 matching 11 bases. The CDR3 sequence is 15 residues long. Germline loops: CDR1 SQVTM, CDR2 ANQGSEA. Trimming took 3 bases from V and 2 from J; bases not matched to a gene: 5. The CDR3 coding sequence is TGCAGCGTTGACCGTTTAGCGGGGGGGCAAGAGACCCAGTACTTC. This gives the protein CSVDRLAGGQETQYF.

This rearrangement joins TRBV28 to TRBJ2-7; 8 bases fit TRBD2. The CDR3 runs to 15 residues. Losses at the gene ends were 6 bases for V and 10 bases for J; bases not matched to a gene: 17. Germline CDR1 is MDHEN and CDR2 is SYDVKM. The CDR3 loop reads CASSQTSVGNRAQYF. CDR3 bases: TGTGCCAGCAGCCAGACTAGCGTTGGGAATAGGGCCCAGTACTTC.

This chain connects TRBV20-1 to TRBJ1-2; 12 bases align to TRBD1. V was pared by 8 bases and J by 8 bases, with 9 bases of the junction left unmatched. The CDR3 is made up of 13 amino acids. Germline V gene sequence: CDR1 DFQATT, CDR2 SNEGSKA (reference sequence). CDR3 sequence: CSRLGQGALGYTF. Written as DNA, the CDR3 is TGCAGTCGGTTGGGACAGGGGGCGCTCGGCTACACCTTC.